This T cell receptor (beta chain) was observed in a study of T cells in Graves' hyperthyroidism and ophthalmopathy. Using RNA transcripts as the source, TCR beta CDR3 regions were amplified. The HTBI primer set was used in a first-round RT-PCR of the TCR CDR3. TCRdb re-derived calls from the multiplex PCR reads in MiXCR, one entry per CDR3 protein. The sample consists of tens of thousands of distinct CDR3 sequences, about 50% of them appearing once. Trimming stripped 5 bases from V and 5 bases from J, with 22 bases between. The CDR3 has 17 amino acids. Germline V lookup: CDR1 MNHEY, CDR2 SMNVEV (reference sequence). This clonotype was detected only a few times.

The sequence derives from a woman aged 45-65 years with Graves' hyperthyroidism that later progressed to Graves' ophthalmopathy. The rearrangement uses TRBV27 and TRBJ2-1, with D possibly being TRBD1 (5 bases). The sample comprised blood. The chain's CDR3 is CASSRPLQGYPNNEQFF. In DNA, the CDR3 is TGTGCCAGCAGTCGCCCCCTCCAGGGTTACCCCAACAATGAGCAGTTCTTC.